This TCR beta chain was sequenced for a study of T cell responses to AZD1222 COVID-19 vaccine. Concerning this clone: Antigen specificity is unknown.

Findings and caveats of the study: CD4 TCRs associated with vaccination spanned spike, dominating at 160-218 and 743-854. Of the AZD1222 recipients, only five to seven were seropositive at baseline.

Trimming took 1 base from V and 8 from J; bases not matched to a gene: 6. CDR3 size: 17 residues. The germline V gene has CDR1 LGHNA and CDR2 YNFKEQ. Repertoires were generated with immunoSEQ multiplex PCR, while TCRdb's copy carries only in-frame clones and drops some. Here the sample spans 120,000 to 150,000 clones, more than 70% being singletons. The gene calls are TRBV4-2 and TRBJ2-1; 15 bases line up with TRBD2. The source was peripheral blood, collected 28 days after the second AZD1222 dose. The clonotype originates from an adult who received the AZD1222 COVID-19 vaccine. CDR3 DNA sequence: TGTGCCAGCAGCCAAGCAGTGGGACTAGCGGGGGGCGATGAGCAGTTCTTC. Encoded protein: CASSQAVGLAGGDEQFF.